These T cell receptor beta chains were read from a single sample in a study of PD-1 blockade in classical Hodgkin lymphoma. Clones were read by immunoSEQ multiplex PCR, and TCRdb kept only the in-frame ones, dropping some. The table records roughly 34,000 clones, 85% to 95% of them present only once. Sequenced: peripheral blood mononuclear cells (PBMCs). These receptor sequences come from a human donor with classical Hodgkin lymphoma. Each CDR3 is given with its conserved first and last residue. The D gene is left open where the match is weak. Some rows mark clone size as missing; the rest say once, few, many or name a class of expanded clone.

d_call clone_size j_call v_call cdr3_aa cdr3_nt
TRBD2 - TRBJ2-1 TRBV2 CARFEVAVEGTSEVNEQFF TGTGCCAGATTTGAGGTTGCTGTGGAGGGGACTAGCGAAGTCAATGAGCAGTTCTTC
- once TRBJ2-3 TRBV11-2 CASSYGTDTQYF TGTGCCAGCAGCTACGGCACAGATACGCAGTATTTT
TRBD1 - TRBJ2-7 TRBV28 CASSQTGSSYEQYF TGTGCCAGCAGCCAGACAGGGAGCTCCTACGAGCAGTACTTC
- - TRBJ2-1 TRBV11-2 CASSLPGTHYNEQFF TGTGCCAGCAGCTTACCCGGGACCCACTACAATGAGCAGTTCTTC
- - TRBJ1-5 TRBV27 CASTHRRGRKPYSNQPQHF TGTGCCAGCACTCACAGGAGGGGCCGAAAGCCATATAGCAATCAGCCCCAGCATTTT
- - TRBJ2-5 TRBV5-4 CASSLEPRPQETQYF TGTGCCAGCAGCTTGGAGCCCCGTCCCCAAGAGACCCAGTACTTC
- - TRBJ1-1 TRBV7-3 CASSLIRRLNTEAFF TGTGCCAGCAGCTTAATCCGGCGGTTGAACACTGAAGCTTTCTTT
TRBD1 - TRBJ2-7 TRBV10-3 CAINPGQGSYEQYF TGTGCCATCAACCCGGGACAGGGATCCTACGAGCAGTACTTC
- - TRBJ2-1 TRBV18 CASSTGSYEQFF TGTGCCAGCTCAACGGGATCCTATGAGCAGTTCTTC
- - TRBJ2-3 TRBV7-2 CASSLAGDPDTQYF TGTGCCAGCAGCTTAGCGGGAGACCCAGATACGCAGTATTTT
TRBD1 - TRBJ2-3 TRBV5-1 CASSFRQGDRDTQYF TGCGCCAGCAGCTTCCGACAGGGTGATAGAGATACGCAGTATTTT
- - TRBJ2-3 TRBV11-3 CASSPYRADTQYF TGTGCCAGCAGCCCTTACCGCGCAGATACGCAGTATTTT
- - TRBJ2-1 TRBV10-3 CAISEGAPAPHYNEQFF TGTGCCATCAGTGAGGGGGCGCCGGCCCCTCACTACAATGAGCAGTTCTTC
- - TRBJ1-3 TRBV5-5 CASSAPAGNTIYF TGTGCCAGCAGCGCGCCGGCTGGAAACACCATATATTTT
TRBD1 once TRBJ2-7 TRBV11-2 CASSFGQAYEQYF TGTGCCAGCAGCTTCGGACAGGCCTACGAGCAGTACTTC
- - TRBJ2-5 TRBV9 CASSVGPGPLQETQYF TGTGCCAGCAGCGTGGGACCGGGACCCCTCCAAGAGACCCAGTACTTC
TRBD1 - TRBJ2-3 TRBV5-1 CASSLEGQTDTQYF TGCGCCAGCAGCTTGGAGGGACAGACAGATACGCAGTATTTT
- - TRBJ2-5 TRBV5-5 CASSLGGFEAQETQYF TGTGCCAGCAGCTTGGGAGGATTCGAGGCACAAGAGACCCAGTACTTC
- - TRBJ1-2 TRBV28 CASRPDRNYGYTF TGTGCCAGCAGACCCGACAGGAACTATGGCTACACCTTC